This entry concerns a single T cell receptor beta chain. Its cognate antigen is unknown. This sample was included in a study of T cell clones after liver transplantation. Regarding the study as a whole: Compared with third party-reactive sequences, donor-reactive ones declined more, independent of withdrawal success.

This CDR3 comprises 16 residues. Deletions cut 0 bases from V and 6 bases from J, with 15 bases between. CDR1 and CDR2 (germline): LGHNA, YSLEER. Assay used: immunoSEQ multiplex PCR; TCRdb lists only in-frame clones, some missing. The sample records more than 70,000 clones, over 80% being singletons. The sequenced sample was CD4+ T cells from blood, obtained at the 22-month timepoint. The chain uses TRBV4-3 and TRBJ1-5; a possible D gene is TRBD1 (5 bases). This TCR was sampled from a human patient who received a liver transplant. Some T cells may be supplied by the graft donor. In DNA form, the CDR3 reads TGCGCCAGCAGCCAAGAATGGCAGGGAAGGGGTCAGCCCCAGCATTTT. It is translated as CASSQEWQGRGQPQHF.